The 16 T cell receptor beta chains listed next were all sequenced from one sample in a study of brain metastases from non-small cell lung cancer. Here immunoSEQ multiplex PCR was the method, and the copy in TCRdb shows in-frame clones only, minus some. The sample lists roughly 4,000 clones; about 88% were seen once. The sequenced material came from tumor-adjacent normal tissue. These receptors came from a donor at least 40 years old with non-small cell lung cancer.

The rearrangement joins TRBV20-1 to TRBJ2-1, with D unclear. The V and J ends lost 5 bases and 5 bases respectively, with 7 bases between them. The CDR3 spans 11 residues. The V gene's germline CDR1 is DFQATT and CDR2 SNEGSKA (reference sequence). The CDR3: CSAHANNEQFF. The CDR3 nucleotides are TGCAGTGCTCACGCCAACAATGAGCAGTTCTTC.

V is TRBV10-3 and J is TRBJ2-5, with TRBD1 matching 10 bases. V shed 3 bases, J shed 5 bases, and the junction held 6 bases outside the gene matches. This CDR3 region has 15 residues. The germline V gene has CDR1 ENHRY and CDR2 SYGVKD. The CDR3 region is CAISDDRDRGETQYF. CDR3 in DNA: TGTGCCATCAGTGATGATCGGGACAGGGGTGAGACCCAGTACTTC.

This clone was found once. The chain links TRBV6-1 to TRBJ1-5; D remains ambiguous. The V gene lost 0 bases and the J gene lost 4 bases, with 10 bases spanning the gap. This CDR3 comprises 15 residues. CDR1 is MNHNS, CDR2 SASEGT, per germline. Written as DNA, the CDR3 is TGTGCCAGCAGTGAAGCTAACAGTCGAAATCAGCCCCAGCATTTT. Protein sequence: CASSEANSRNQPQHF.

CDR3 nucleotide sequence: TGTGCCAGCAGTCCGACAGGAGGCAATTTCTACGAGCAGTACTTC. Its translation is CASSPTGGNFYEQYF. This chain connects TRBV27 to TRBJ2-7, with a weak D call TRBD1 (6 bases). The V gene lost 5 bases and the J gene lost 3 bases, with 17 bases spanning the gap. CDR3 length: 15 amino acids. Looked up from germline, CDR1 is MNHEY and CDR2 is SMNVEV (reference sequence).

A single count supports this clone. This chain joins TRBV4-3 and TRBJ2-1; 14 nucleotides agree with TRBD2. This CDR3 contains 18 residues. Germline CDR1 is LGHNA and CDR2 is YSLEER. Trimming took 1 base from V and 4 from J; bases not matched to a gene: 6. The CDR3 DNA sequence: TGCGCCAGCAGCCAAGTGACTAGCGGGGGGGGTAGATACAATGAGCAGTTCTTC. Amino acids: CASSQVTSGGGRYNEQFF.

The rearrangement uses TRBV30 and TRBJ2-2; D uncertain. The CDR3 loop spans 13 amino acids. Germline-derived CDR1 and CDR2 are GTSNPN and SVGIG (reference sequence). Trimming left V 0 bases short and J 6 bases short, with 8 bases between. The CDR3, as DNA: TGTGCCTGGAGTGTTTCCAATTCCGGGGAGCTGTTTTTT. Amino acids: CAWSVSNSGELFF.

V gene TRBV7-8 combines with J gene TRBJ1-5, with D possibly matching TRBD1 (5 bases). The CDR3 is 14 amino acids. With 2 bases removed from V and 9 bases from J, the gap between germline ends came to 14 bases. CDR1 SGHVS and CDR2 FQNEAQ come from the germline V gene. The CDR3 sequence: CASSLQSGTLPQHF. Written as DNA, the CDR3 is TGTGCCAGCAGCTTACAGTCAGGGACCCTGCCCCAGCATTTT.

The rearrangement joins TRBV4-3 to TRBJ2-1, with D perhaps TRBD2 (5 bases). V lost 0 bases and J 6 bases, leaving 21 bases between the germline ends. This CDR3 region has 18 residues. Germline CDR1 and CDR2: LGHNA and YSLEER. CDR3 residues: CASSQDMWESPTLNEQFF. The CDR3, as DNA: TGCGCCAGCAGCCAAGATATGTGGGAGAGTCCTACACTCAATGAGCAGTTCTTC.

This clone was detected once. The rearrangement joins TRBV7-9 to TRBJ1-1, with TRBD1 matching 7 bases. The V segment lost 5 bases and the J segment 9 bases; nucleotides outside the gene matches: 6. The CDR3 contains 12 residues. Germline V gene data show CDR1 as SEHNR and CDR2 as FQNEAQ (reference sequence). The CDR3 sequence: CASSPGTDKAFF. The CDR3 bases are TGTGCCAGCAGCCCTGGGACAGATAAAGCTTTCTTT.

This chain connects TRBV11-2 to TRBJ2-2, with D possibly being TRBD1 (6 bases). The V gene lost 1 base and the J gene lost 5 bases, with 11 bases spanning the gap. From germline, CDR1 is SGHAT and CDR2 FQNNGV. CDR3 length equals 15 residues. The CDR3 protein is CASSLVRGRTGELFF. The CDR3 DNA reads as TGTGCCAGCAGCTTAGTCAGGGGTAGAACCGGGGAGCTGTTTTTT.

The chain employs TRBV7-2 and TRBJ2-1; TRBD2 matches at 8 bases. CDR1 SGHTA and CDR2 FQGNSA come from the germline V gene. The CDR3 covers 14 residues. V gave up 6 bases and J gave up 6 bases; unmatched junction bases: 7. DNA for the CDR3: TGTGCCAGCAGGATACGGGGGGGACTCAATGAGCAGTTCTTC. Translating gives CASRIRGGLNEQFF.

This clone came up once. The chain couples TRBV9 to TRBJ2-1; the D call may be TRBD1 or TRBD2 (5 bases each). CDR1 SGDLS and CDR2 YYNGEE come from the germline V gene. This CDR3 is 14 amino acids long. V dropped 8 bases and J dropped 4 bases, with 16 bases sitting between them. In nucleotides, the CDR3 is TGTGCCAGTACCGGGACGGAGAATTACAATGAGCAGTTCTTC. Translation gives CASTGTENYNEQFF. Full variable domain (missing parts from reference TRBV9 and TRBJ2-1): DSGVTQTPKHLITATGQRVTLRCSPRSGDLSVYWYQQSLDQGLQFLIQYYNGEERAKGNILERFSAQQFPDLHSELNLSSLELGDSALYFCASTGTENYNEQFFGPGTRLTVL.

This clone has more than one count but fewer than ten. V and J are TRBV20-1 and TRBJ2-7, with 9 bases lining up with TRBD2. Germline CDR1 DFQATT, CDR2 SNEGSKA (reference sequence). The CDR3 length is 15 residues. The V gene end was trimmed by 3 bases and the J gene end by 2 bases; junction bases not matched to a gene: 8. The CDR3 sequence is CSASPFSGRAYEQYF. CDR3 nucleotides: TGCAGTGCTAGTCCCTTTAGCGGGAGAGCCTACGAGCAGTACTTC.

The gene calls are TRBV28 and TRBJ2-7; D call uncertain. CDR1 MDHEN and CDR2 SYDVKM come from the germline V gene. The CDR3 spans 13 residues. V gave up 7 bases and J gave up 3 bases, with 13 bases separating them. The CDR3 DNA follows: TGTGCCAGCAATATCCTGTCGGGCTACGAGCAGTACTTC. As protein: CASNILSGYEQYF. Full variable domain (remainder filled in from reference TRBV28 and TRBJ2-7): DVKVTQSSRYLVKRTGEKVFLECVQDMDHENMFWYRQDPGLGLRLIYFSYDVKMKEKGDIPEGYSVSREKKERFSLILESASTNQTSMYLCASNILSGYEQYFGPGTRLTVT.

The chain joins TRBV10-1 to TRBJ2-1; TRBD1 aligns across 8 bases. CDR1 is WNHNN and CDR2 is SYGVQD in the germline V gene (reference sequence). V was clipped by 3 bases and J by 4 bases; unmatched bases: 5. This CDR3 has 15 residues. The CDR3 DNA is TGCGCCAGCAGTGACCCGGGACAGGCATACAATGAGCAGTTCTTC. Protein: CASSDPGQAYNEQFF.

The V and J genes are TRBV5-1 and TRBJ2-2; 10 bases map to TRBD2. This CDR3 has 17 residues. Germline V gives CDR1 SGHRS, CDR2 YFSETQ. Trimming removed 4 bases from V and 0 bases from J; junction bases left unmatched: 6. The CDR3 nucleotides are TGCGCCAGCAGCGCCACTAGCGGGATACCGAACACCGGGGAGCTGTTTTTT. It yields the protein CASSATSGIPNTGELFF.